This entry features one T cell receptor beta chain sequence. These data are taken from a study of blood T cells in healthy people across ages. For the second PCR, which ran for roughly 7 to 11 cycles, a sample-barcoded 5' primer and a J-beta primer mix were used. TCRdb processed the 5' RACE reads anew with MiXCR; each CDR3 protein has one entry. The table includes over 750,000 distinct CDR3 sequences, roughly 25% detected once. Per the germline V gene, CDR1 is MNHEY and CDR2 is SVGEGT. The CDR3 length is 14 residues. Trimming cost V 6 bases and J 0 bases, with 12 bases left between them. These sequences were also reported in another study, on T cells of mothers and their children.

This TCR came from a boy aged 5 to 17 in good health. Sequencing was carried out using blood. The chain recombines TRBV6-2 or TRBV6-3 with TRBJ2-7, with D perhaps matching TRBD1 or TRBD2 (5 bases each). DNA of the CDR3: TGTGCCAGCAGACCGGGGCTGTCCTCCTACGAGCAGTACTTC. It specifies CASRPGLSSYEQYF.